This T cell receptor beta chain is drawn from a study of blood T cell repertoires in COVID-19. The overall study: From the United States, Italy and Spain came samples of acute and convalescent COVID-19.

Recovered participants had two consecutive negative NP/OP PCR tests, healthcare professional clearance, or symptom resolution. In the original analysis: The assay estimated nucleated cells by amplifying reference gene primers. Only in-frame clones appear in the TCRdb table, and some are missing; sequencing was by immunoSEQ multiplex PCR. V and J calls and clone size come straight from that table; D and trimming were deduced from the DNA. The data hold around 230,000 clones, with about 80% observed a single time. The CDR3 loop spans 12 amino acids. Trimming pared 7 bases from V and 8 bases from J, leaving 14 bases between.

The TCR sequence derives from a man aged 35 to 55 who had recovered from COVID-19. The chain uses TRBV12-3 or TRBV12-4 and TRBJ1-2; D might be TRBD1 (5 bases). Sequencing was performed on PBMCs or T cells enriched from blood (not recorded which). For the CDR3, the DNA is TGTGCCAGCACCCCCGGGGGGGAGGGCTACACCTTC. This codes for CASTPGGEGYTF.